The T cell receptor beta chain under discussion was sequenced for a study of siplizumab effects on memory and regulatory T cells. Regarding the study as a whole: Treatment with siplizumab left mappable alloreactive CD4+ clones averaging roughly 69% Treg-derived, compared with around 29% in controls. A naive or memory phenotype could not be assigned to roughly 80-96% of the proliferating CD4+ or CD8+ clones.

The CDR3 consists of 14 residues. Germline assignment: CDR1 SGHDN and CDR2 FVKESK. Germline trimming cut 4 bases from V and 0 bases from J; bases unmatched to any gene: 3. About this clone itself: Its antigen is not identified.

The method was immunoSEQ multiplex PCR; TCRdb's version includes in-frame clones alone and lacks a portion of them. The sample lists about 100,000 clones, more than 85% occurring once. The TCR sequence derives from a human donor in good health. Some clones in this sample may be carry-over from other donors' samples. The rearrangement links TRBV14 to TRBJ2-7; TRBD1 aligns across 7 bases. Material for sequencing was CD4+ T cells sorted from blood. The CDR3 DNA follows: TGTGCCAGCAGCCGGACAGGCCTCTCCTACGAGCAGTACTTC. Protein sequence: CASSRTGLSYEQYF.